The 14 T cell receptor beta chains presented below share a single source sample, sequenced in a study of CD8 T cells in ankylosing spondylitis. TCRdb analysed the 5' RACE reads with MiXCR anew, one entry per CDR3 protein. The profile covers 210,000 or so distinct CDR3 sequences, with around 25% appearing a single time and under 7% taken by the ten largest. Sequenced sample: blood, either unsorted or a sorted T cell fraction (not recorded which). The origin of the receptors is a male donor with ankylosing spondylitis or in good health (not recorded which).

This clonotype appeared many times. The V and J genes are TRBV20-1 and TRBJ1-3, with a weak D call TRBD1 (5 bases). The germline V and J ends were trimmed by 4 bases and 0 bases, with 10 bases remaining between them. The CDR3 runs 14 residues. Germline V gives CDR1 DFQATT, CDR2 SNEGSKA (reference sequence). CDR3 residues: CSAKEGRSGNTIYF. The CDR3 region has the DNA TGCAGTGCTAAGGAGGGACGCTCTGGAAACACCATATATTTT.

This clonotype was found many times. V gene TRBV4-1 combines with J gene TRBJ2-4; D is unresolved. Trimming cost V 0 bases and J 9 bases, with 12 bases left between them. The CDR3 consists of 14 residues. Germline CDR1 is MGHRA and CDR2 is YSYEKL. The CDR3 sequence: CASSQDPRSGIQYF. In DNA, the CDR3 is TGCGCCAGCAGCCAAGATCCCAGGTCTGGCATTCAGTACTTC.

The chain couples TRBV20-1 to TRBJ2-3; 7 positions agree with TRBD1. V dropped 4 bases and J dropped 1; count of bases not matched to a gene: 11. The germline CDR1 and CDR2 sequences are DFQATT and SNEGSKA (reference sequence). The length of the CDR3 is 16 residues. Here the CDR3 reads CSATHPRDRGTDTQYF. In DNA form, the CDR3 reads TGCAGTGCTACCCACCCCAGGGACAGAGGCACAGATACGCAGTATTTT.

This clonotype was counted at least ten times. V is TRBV29-1 and J is TRBJ2-1; TRBD2 aligns across 10 bases. The CDR3 is 16 residues long. J gave up 5 bases and V 5 bases, and 12 bases lay outside the gene matches. Germline loops: CDR1 SQVTM, CDR2 ANQGSEA. The CDR3 region has the DNA TGCAGCGTTAGCGGGAGGGGAGTCTCAACTCACAATGAGCAGTTCTTC. Protein: CSVSGRGVSTHNEQFF.

This clonotype was observed many times. The chain recombines TRBV15 with TRBJ1-1; TRBD1 matches 7 bases. The CDR3 runs 16 residues. V lost 1 base and J lost 5; bases outside the gene matches: 10. Germline assignment: CDR1 LNHNV and CDR2 YYDKDF (reference sequence). CDR3 DNA sequence: TGTGCCACCAGCAGAGTAGTGAGGGGGCGATGGACTGAAGCTTTCTTT. It yields the protein CATSRVVRGRWTEAFF.

This clonotype has at least ten counts. V and J are TRBV5-1 and TRBJ2-2, with 8 bases aligning to TRBD1. The V gene end was trimmed by 5 bases and the J gene end by 4 bases; junction bases not matched to a gene: 7. The length of the CDR3 is 15 residues. Germline V CDR1 and CDR2: SGHRS, YFSETQ. The CDR3 loop reads CASSKTGEATGELFF. For the CDR3, the DNA is TGCGCCAGCAGTAAGACAGGGGAGGCCACCGGGGAGCTGTTTTTT.

J is TRBJ2-1 and V is TRBV29-1; D is unresolved. Germline V gene data show CDR1 as SQVTM and CDR2 as ANQGSEA. V was pared by 4 bases and J by 1 base, with 11 bases between. This CDR3 spans 14 amino acids. The CDR3 coding sequence is TGCAGCGTTGCCATGAAAGGGTCCTACAATGAGCAGTTCTTC. Protein sequence: CSVAMKGSYNEQFF.

This clonotype was seen more than once but under ten times. This chain connects TRBV20-1 to TRBJ2-7, with TRBD1 matching 7 bases. Germline CDR1 and CDR2: DFQATT and SNEGSKA (reference sequence). This CDR3 region has 15 residues. V dropped 5 bases and J dropped 3; count of bases not matched to a gene: 13. CDR3 sequence: CSAEGRDSHSYEQYF. In DNA form, the CDR3 reads TGCAGTGCTGAAGGCCGGGACAGCCACAGCTACGAGCAGTACTTC.

This clonotype has just a few counts. V and J are TRBV29-1 and TRBJ1-5; D is perhaps TRBD1 (5 bases). Trimming left V 5 bases short and J 1 base short, with 6 bases between. The CDR3 has 12 residues. From germline, CDR1 is SQVTM and CDR2 ANQGSEA. The CDR3 loop is CSVRDSNQPQHF. CDR3 DNA: TGCAGCGTTCGGGACAGCAATCAGCCCCAGCATTTT.

This clonotype was counted between two and nine times. V is TRBV7-2 and J is TRBJ2-7; 9 bases are shared with TRBD2. Germline V gene data show CDR1 as SGHTA and CDR2 as FQGNSA. The CDR3 runs to 15 residues. With V trimmed by 6 bases and J by 3 bases, 9 bases remained unmatched. The CDR3 DNA is TGTGCCAGCAGGCCACAACTAGCGGGCTACTACGAGCAGTACTTC. Translation gives CASRPQLAGYYEQYF.

This clonotype was counted at least ten times. The J gene is TRBJ1-1, the V gene TRBV28, with TRBD1 matching over 8 bases. The V gene end was trimmed by 9 bases and the J gene end by 2 bases; junction bases not matched to a gene: 8. The germline gives CDR1 MDHEN, CDR2 SYDVKM. This CDR3 is 14 amino acids long. The CDR3 loop is CASRTGGGNTEAFF. CDR3 coding DNA: TGTGCCAGTCGTACAGGGGGGGGAAACACTGAAGCTTTCTTT.

The chain recombines TRBV6-5 with TRBJ2-7; perhaps TRBD1 as D (6 bases). Germline V gene lookup returns CDR1 MNHEY and CDR2 SVGAGI. CDR3 length equals 14 residues. The V end was cut by 0 bases, the J end by 3 bases, with 9 bases between. The CDR3 sequence is CASSYSVGGYEQYF. CDR3 sequence (DNA): TGTGCCAGCAGTTACTCCGTAGGGGGCTACGAGCAGTACTTC.

This clonotype showed up many times. This chain uses TRBV29-1 with TRBJ1-2; D is possibly TRBD1 (5 bases). Germline CDR1 is SQVTM and CDR2 is ANQGSEA. V gave up 4 bases and J gave up 3 bases, with 6 bases separating them. This CDR3 is built from 11 residues. Here the CDR3 DNA reads TGCAGCGTTGGAGGGGACTATGGCTACACCTTC. Protein product: CSVGGDYGYTF. Combining the CDR3 with reference TRBV29-1 and TRBJ1-2 gives the whole variable domain SAVISQKPSRDICQRGTSLTIQCQVDSQVTMMFWYRQQPGQSLTLIATANQGSEATYESGFVIDKFPISRPNLTFSTLTVSNMSPEDSSIYLCSVGGDYGYTFGSGTRLTVV.

This clonotype was detected a few times. CDR3 in DNA: TGTGCCAGCAGTTTAGTGGGGTCCTACAATGAGCAGTTCTTC. As protein: CASSLVGSYNEQFF. The chain has TRBV12-3 or TRBV12-4 and TRBJ2-1; D is undetermined. The CDR3 extends over 14 amino acids. The ends were cut back, 1 base at V and 1 base at J, with 5 bases in the middle.